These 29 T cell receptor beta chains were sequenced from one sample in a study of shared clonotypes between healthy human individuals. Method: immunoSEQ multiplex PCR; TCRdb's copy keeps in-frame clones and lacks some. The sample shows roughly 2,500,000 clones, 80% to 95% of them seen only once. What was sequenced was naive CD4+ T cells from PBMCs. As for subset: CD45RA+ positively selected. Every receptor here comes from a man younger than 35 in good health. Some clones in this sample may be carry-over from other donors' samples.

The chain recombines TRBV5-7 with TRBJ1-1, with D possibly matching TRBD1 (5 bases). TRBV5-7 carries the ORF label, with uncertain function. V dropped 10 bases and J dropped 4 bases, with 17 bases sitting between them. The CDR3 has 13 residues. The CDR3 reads CAHSGRGRTEAFF. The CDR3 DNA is TGTGCCCACAGCGGGCGGGGACGCACTGAAGCTTTCTTT.

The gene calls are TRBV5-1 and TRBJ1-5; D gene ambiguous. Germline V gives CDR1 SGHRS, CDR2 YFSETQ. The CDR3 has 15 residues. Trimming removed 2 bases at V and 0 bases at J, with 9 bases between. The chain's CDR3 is CASSFSGSSNQPQHF. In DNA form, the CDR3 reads TGCGCCAGCAGCTTTTCGGGGAGTAGCAATCAGCCCCAGCATTTT.

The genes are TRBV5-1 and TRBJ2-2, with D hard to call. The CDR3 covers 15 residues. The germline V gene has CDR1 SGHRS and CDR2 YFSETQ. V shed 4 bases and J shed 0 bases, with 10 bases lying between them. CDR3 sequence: CASSRYLSNTGELFF. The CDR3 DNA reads TGCGCCAGCAGCCGCTACCTGTCGAACACCGGGGAGCTGTTTTTT. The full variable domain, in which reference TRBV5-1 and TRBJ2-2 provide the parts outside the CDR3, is KAGVTQTPRYLIKTRGQQVTLSCSPISGHRSVSWYQQTPGQGLQFLFEYFSETQRNKGNFPGRFSGRQFSNSRSEMNVSTLELGDSALYLCASSRYLSNTGELFFGEGSRLTVL.

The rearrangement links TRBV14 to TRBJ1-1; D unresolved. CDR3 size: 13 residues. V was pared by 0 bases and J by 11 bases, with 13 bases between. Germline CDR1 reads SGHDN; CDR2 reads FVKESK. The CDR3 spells CASSQEGGRRAFF. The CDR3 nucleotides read TGTGCCAGCAGCCAAGAAGGAGGGAGGCGCGCTTTCTTT.

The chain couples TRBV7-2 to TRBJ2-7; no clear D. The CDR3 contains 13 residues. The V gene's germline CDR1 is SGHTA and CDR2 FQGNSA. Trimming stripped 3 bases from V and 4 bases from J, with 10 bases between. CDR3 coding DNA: TGTGCCAGCAGCTTTGGGATCGAGTACGAGCAGTACTTC. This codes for CASSFGIEYEQYF.

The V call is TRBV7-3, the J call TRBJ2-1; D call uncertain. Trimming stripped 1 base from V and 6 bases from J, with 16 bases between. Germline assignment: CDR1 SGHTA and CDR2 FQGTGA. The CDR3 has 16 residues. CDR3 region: CASSLSRASLGNEQFF. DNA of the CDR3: TGTGCCAGCAGCTTAAGTCGGGCTAGTTTGGGCAATGAGCAGTTCTTC.

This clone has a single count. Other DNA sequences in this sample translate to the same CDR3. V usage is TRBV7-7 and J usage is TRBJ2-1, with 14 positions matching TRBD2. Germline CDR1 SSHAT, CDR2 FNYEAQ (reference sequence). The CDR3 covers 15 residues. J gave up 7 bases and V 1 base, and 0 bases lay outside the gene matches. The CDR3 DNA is TGTGCCAGCAGCTTAGGACTAGCGGGAGGGAATGAGCAGTTCTTC. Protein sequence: CASSLGLAGGNEQFF.

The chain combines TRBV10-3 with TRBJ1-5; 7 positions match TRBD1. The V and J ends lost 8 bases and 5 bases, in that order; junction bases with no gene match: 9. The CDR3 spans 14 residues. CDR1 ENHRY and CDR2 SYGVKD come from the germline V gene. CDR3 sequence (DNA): TGTGCCATCCGCGCGGCCCAGGGGGATCAGCCCCAGCATTTT. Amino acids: CAIRAAQGDQPQHF.

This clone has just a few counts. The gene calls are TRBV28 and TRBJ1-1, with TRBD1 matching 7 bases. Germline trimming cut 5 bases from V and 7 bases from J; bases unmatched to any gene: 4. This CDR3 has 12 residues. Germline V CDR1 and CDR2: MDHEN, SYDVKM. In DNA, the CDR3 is TGTGCCAGCAGTGTGACAGGGAATGAAGCTTTCTTT. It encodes CASSVTGNEAFF.

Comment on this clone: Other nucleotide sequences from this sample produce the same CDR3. The DNA for the CDR3 is TGTGCCAGCAGCTTGACTAGCGGAAACACAGATACGCAGTATTTT. Protein sequence: CASSLTSGNTDTQYF. The chain recombines TRBV7-9 with TRBJ2-3, with 9 bases fitting TRBD2. The germline V gene encodes CDR1 SEHNR and CDR2 FQNEAQ (reference sequence). With V trimmed by 3 bases and J by 2 bases, 3 bases remained unmatched. This CDR3 comprises 15 residues.

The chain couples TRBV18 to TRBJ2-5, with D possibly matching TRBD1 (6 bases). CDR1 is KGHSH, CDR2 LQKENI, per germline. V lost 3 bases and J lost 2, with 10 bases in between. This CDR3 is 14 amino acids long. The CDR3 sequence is CASSPPGHQETQYF. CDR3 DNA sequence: TGTGCCAGCTCACCGCCGGGACATCAAGAGACCCAGTACTTC.

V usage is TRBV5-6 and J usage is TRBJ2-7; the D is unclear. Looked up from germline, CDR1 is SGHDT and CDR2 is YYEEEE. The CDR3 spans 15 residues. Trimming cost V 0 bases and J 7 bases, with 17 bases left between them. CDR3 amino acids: CASSLGILGLREQYF. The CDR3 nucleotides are TGTGCCAGCAGCTTGGGGATTCTCGGGTTGAGGGAGCAGTACTTC.

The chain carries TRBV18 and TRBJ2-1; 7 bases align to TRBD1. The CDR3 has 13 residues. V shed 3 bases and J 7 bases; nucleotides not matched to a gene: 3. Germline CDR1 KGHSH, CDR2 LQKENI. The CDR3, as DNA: TGTGCCAGCTCACCCGGGACAGAGAATGAGCAGTTCTTC. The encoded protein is CASSPGTENEQFF.

The CDR3 reads CASGVAGEGADTQYF. Written as DNA, the CDR3 is TGTGCCAGCGGCGTAGCGGGAGAAGGGGCAGATACGCAGTATTTT. V and J are TRBV2 and TRBJ2-3, with TRBD2 identical over 9 bases. Looked up from germline, CDR1 is SNHLY and CDR2 is FYNNEI. This CDR3 is built from 15 residues. J lost 4 bases, V lost 8 bases, and 10 bases had no gene match.

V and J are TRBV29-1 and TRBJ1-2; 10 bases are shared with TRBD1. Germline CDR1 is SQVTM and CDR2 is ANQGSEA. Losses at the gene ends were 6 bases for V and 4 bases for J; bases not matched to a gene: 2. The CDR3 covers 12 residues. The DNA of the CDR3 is TGCAGCGTCGGGACAGGGGTCTATGGCTACACCTTC. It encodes CSVGTGVYGYTF.

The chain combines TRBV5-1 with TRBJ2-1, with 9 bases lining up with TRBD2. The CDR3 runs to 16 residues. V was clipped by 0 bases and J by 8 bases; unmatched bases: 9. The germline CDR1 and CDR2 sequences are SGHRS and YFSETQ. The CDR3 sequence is CASSLGATSGFDEQFF. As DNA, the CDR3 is TGCGCCAGCAGCTTGGGTGCTACTAGCGGGTTCGATGAGCAGTTCTTC.

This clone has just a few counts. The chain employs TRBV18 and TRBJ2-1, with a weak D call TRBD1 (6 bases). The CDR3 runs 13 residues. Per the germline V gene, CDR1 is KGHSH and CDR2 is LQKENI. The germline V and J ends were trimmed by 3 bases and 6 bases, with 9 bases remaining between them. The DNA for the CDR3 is TGTGCCAGCTCACCTTCAGGGGTCAATGAGCAGTTCTTC. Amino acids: CASSPSGVNEQFF.

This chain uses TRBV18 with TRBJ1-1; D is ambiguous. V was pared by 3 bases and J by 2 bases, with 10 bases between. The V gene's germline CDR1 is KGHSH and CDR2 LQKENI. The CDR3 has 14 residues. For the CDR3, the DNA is TGTGCCAGCTCACCGGTAGGGTATAACACTGAAGCTTTCTTT. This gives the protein CASSPVGYNTEAFF.

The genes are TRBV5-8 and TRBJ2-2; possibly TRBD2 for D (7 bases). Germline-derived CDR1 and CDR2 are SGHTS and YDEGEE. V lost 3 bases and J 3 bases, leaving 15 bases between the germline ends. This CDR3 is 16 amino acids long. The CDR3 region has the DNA TGTGCCAGCAGCTCCTCGGGGGGCGTGTACACCGGGGAGCTGTTTTTT. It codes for CASSSSGGVYTGELFF.

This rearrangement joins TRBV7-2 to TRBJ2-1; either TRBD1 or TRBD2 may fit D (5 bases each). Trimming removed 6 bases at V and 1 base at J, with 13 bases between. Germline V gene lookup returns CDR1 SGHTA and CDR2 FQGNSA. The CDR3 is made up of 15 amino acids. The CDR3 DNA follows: TGTGCCAGCAGGGGGGACCTGGGATCCTACAATGAGCAGTTCTTC. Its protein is CASRGDLGSYNEQFF.

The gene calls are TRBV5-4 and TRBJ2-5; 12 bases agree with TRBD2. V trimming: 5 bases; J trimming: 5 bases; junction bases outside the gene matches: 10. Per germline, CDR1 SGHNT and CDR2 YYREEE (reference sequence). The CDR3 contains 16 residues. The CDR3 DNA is TGTGCCAGCAGGCCGTCTAGCGGGAGGGCTGGGGAGACCCAGTACTTC. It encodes CASRPSSGRAGETQYF.

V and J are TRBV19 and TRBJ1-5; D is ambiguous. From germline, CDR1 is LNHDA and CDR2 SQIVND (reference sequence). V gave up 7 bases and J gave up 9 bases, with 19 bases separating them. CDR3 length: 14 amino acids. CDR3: CASTPRPTQGPQHF. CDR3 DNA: TGTGCCAGTACCCCCCGGCCTACCCAAGGGCCCCAGCATTTT.

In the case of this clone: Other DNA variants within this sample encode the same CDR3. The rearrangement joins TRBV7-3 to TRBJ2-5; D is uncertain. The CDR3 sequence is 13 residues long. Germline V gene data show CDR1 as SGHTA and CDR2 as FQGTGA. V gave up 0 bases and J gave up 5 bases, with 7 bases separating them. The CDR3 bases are TGTGCCAGCAGCTTAACTGGGCCGGAGACCCAGTACTTC. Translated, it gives CASSLTGPETQYF.

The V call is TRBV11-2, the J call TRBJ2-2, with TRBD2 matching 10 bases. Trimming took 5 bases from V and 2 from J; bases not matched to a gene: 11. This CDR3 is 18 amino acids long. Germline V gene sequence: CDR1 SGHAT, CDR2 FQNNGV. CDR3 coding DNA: TGTGCCAGCAGCCAGATCAGGTCTAGCGGGGGAAACACCGGGGAGCTGTTTTTT. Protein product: CASSQIRSSGGNTGELFF.

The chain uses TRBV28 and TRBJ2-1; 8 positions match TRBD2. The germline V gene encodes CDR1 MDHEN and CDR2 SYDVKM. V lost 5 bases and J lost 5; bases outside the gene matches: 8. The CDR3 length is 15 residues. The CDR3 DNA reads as TGTGCCAGCAGTGGACAAAGAGCGGGGGACAATGAGCAGTTCTTC. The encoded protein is CASSGQRAGDNEQFF.

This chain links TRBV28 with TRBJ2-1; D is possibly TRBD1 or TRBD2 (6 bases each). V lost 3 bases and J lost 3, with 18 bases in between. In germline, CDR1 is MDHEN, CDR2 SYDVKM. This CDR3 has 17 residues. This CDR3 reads CASSFAGGPKGYNEQFF. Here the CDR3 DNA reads TGTGCCAGCAGTTTCGCCGGGGGCCCTAAGGGCTACAATGAGCAGTTCTTC.

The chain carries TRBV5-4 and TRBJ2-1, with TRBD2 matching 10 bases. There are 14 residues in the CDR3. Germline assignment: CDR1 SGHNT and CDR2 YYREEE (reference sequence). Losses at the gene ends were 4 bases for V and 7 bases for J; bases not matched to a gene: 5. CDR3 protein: CASSMRAGGNEQFF. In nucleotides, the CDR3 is TGTGCCAGCAGCATGAGAGCGGGAGGGAATGAGCAGTTCTTC.

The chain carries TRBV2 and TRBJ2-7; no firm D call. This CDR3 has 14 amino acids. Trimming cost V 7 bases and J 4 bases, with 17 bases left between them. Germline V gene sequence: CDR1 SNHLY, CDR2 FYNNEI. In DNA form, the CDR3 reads TGTGCCAGCAACCAGAGGTTTCTATCGTACGAGCAGTACTTC. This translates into CASNQRFLSYEQYF.

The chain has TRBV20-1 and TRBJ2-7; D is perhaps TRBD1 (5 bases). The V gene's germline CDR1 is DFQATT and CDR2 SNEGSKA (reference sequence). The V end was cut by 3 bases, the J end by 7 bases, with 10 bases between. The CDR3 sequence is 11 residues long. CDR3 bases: TGCAGTGCTAGGACAGTGCGGGAGCAGTACTTC. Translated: CSARTVREQYF.